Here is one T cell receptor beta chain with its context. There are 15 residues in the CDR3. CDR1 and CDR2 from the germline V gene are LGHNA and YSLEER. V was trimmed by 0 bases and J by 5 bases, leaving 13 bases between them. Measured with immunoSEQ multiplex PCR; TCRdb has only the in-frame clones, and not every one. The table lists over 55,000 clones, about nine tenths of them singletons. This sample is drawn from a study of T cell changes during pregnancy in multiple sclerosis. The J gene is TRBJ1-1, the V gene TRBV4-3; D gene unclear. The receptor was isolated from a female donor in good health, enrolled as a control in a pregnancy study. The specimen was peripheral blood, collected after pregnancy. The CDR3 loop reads CASSQDRTGWTEAFF. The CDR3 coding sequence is TGCGCCAGCAGCCAAGATCGAACCGGGTGGACTGAAGCTTTCTTT.